This T cell receptor (beta chain) is drawn from a study of T-cell reconstitution after alpha-beta-depleted transplantation in children. Researchers prepared the TCRbeta library using unique molecular identifiers, the study reports. TCRdb itself ran the PCR reads through MiXCR, one entry per CDR3 protein. Here the sample spans about 540,000 distinct CDR3 sequences, approximately 16% being singletons. The CDR3 is 14 amino acids. Trimming removed 1 base at V and 7 bases at J, with 10 bases between. The V gene's germline CDR1 is LNHNV and CDR2 YYDKDF (reference sequence). This clonotype is classed as medium-sized.

The receptor was isolated from a human donor who donated a stem cell graft to a child with acute lymphoblastic leukemia. The genes are TRBV15 and TRBJ2-2; D not certain. Source: PBMCs from the stem cell graft donor, taken from the stem cell graft. The CDR3 loop reads CATSRGSEVGELFF. CDR3 in DNA: TGTGCCACCAGCAGAGGTTCTGAGGTCGGGGAGCTGTTTTTT.